This T cell receptor (beta chain) was captured in a study of CD8 T cells in acute hepatitis C reinfection. Study-wide background: CD8+ T cells recognizing the HCV NS3-1073 epitope were profiled acutely and after viral clearance. Findings and limits, study-wide: Preferential TRBV04 and TRBV06 usage appeared in all groups and was not explained by the naive pool. Diversity was high, without significant differences between resolver and chronic groups. Differing sequencing approaches may have limited exact matches to other epitopes.

The time point: naive CD8 control sorted from an acute-time-point sample. The V gene's germline CDR1 is MNHEY and CDR2 SMNVEV (reference sequence). V trimming: 6 bases; J trimming: 6 bases; junction bases outside the gene matches: 6. This CDR3 has 13 residues. Libraries were prepared by immunoSEQ multiplex PCR; TCRdb keeps only in-frame clonotypes and omits some of them. The sample lists about 40,000 clones, roughly 88% occurring once. About this clone itself: Its antigen remains unknown.

The chain joins TRBV27 to TRBJ1-2; 8 nucleotides agree with TRBD1. Sequenced: naive CD8+ T cells from PBMCs. The clonotype was recovered from a woman under 30 who spontaneously cleared hepatitis C infection. The CDR3 DNA is TGTGCCAGCAGACTACAGGGGGGAAATGGCTACACCTTC. Translating gives CASRLQGGNGYTF.